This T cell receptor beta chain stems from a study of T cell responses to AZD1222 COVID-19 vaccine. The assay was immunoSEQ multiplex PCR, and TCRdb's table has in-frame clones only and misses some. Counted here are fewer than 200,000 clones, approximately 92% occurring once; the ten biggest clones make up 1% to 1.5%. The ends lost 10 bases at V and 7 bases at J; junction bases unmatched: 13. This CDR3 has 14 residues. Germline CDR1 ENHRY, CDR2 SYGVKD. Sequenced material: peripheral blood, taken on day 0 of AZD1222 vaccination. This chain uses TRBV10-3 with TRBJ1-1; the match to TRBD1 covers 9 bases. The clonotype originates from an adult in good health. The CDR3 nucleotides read TGTGCCACTACGTCGGGACAGGGAAAGATTGAAGCTTTCTTT. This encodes CATTSGQGKIEAFF.